Below are 29 T cell receptor beta chains sequenced from a single sample in a study of T cells in women clearing cervical HPV infection (dated by TCRdb to the late 2010s). Library preparation used the immunoSEQ multiplex PCR assay. TCRdb's version of the immuneACCESS table is confined to in-frame rearrangements and falls short of the full clone set. An unresolved V gene accounts for under half of the shortfall where checked; the remainder is of unknown origin. The sample's table covers 20,000 to 25,000 clones. The ten largest clones represent approximately 6% of the sample. The sample was blood buffy coat. Source of these receptors: a woman aged 18-70 years with a cervical HPV16 infection that either progressed to CIN3+ or cleared (not recorded which).

Points on this clone: Read data end 3 residues before the CDR3 end; the end is taken from the germline J gene. The chain combines TRBV7-3 with TRBJ2-1; TRBD1 agrees at 8 bases. The germline V gene encodes CDR1 SGHTA and CDR2 FQGTGA. V lost 6 bases and J lost 1; bases outside the gene matches: 5. The CDR3 contains 15 residues. CDR3 protein: CASSPNRGSYNEQFF. CDR3 DNA, as far as it was read: TGTGCCAGCAGTCCAAACAGGGGGTCCTACAATGAG.

As for this clone: The CDR3 is cut off 3 residues early in the read; its end comes from the germline J gene. The chain is built from TRBV19 and TRBJ1-1; TRBD1 agrees at 12 bases. The CDR3 length is 18 residues. Germline CDR1 reads LNHDA; CDR2 reads SQIVND (reference sequence). V was pared by 2 bases and J by 4 bases, with 11 bases of the junction left unmatched. CDR3 in amino acids: CASSIWPGQGAGGTEAFF. The sequenced part of the CDR3 DNA is TGTGCCAGTAGTATATGGCCGGGACAGGGGGCGGGGGGCACTGAA.

As regards this clone: The CDR3 extends 3 residues past the end of the read, so its final part is completed from the germline J gene. This rearrangement joins TRBV6-4 to TRBJ2-1; 10 bases agree with TRBD2. J lost 1 base, V lost 10 bases, and 7 bases had no gene match. The germline V gene encodes CDR1 MRHNA and CDR2 SNTAGT. The CDR3 consists of 15 residues. The covered CDR3 bases are TGTGCCACCGCTAGCGGGAGAGGTTCCTACAATGAG. Translating it yields CATASGRGSYNE. The CDR3 in its entirety is CATASGRGSYNEQFF.

A note on this clone: With the read ending 3 residues before the CDR3 end, the germline J gene is used to fill in that end. The chain is built from TRBV28 and TRBJ2-3; 7 positions agree with TRBD1. The trim removed 4 bases at V and 0 bases at J, leaving 4 bases unmatched. The germline gives CDR1 MDHEN, CDR2 SYDVKM. The CDR3 contains 15 residues. The CDR3 reads CASSSPGQSTDTQYF. The part of the CDR3 DNA that was read is TGTGCCAGCAGTTCCCCGGGACAGAGCACAGATACG. The whole variable domain, remainder taken from reference TRBV28 and TRBJ2-3, is DVKVTQSSRYLVKRTGEKVFLECVQDMDHENMFWYRQDPGLGLRLIYFSYDVKMKEKGDIPEGYSVSREKKERFSLILESASTNQTSMYLCASSSPGQSTDTQYFGPGTRLTVL.

Details on this clone: Read data end 3 residues before the CDR3 end; the end is taken from the germline J gene. The chain recombines TRBV20-1 with TRBJ2-1; weak D call: TRBD2 (5 bases). With 6 bases removed from V and 4 bases from J, the gap between germline ends came to 13 bases. The germline gives CDR1 DFQATT, CDR2 SNEGSKA (reference sequence). The CDR3 covers 13 residues. CDR3 in amino acids: CSAQGGFYNEQFF. The CDR3 DNA, read in part, is TGCAGTGCCCAAGGCGGGTTTTACAATGAG.

With respect to this clone: The DNA ends 3 residues before the CDR3 does, and the rest of the CDR3 is filled in from the germline J gene. The chain uses TRBV19 and TRBJ2-5; 11 bases match TRBD2. This CDR3 comprises 13 residues. The V and J ends lost 8 bases and 4 bases, in that order; junction bases with no gene match: 3. Germline CDR1 is LNHDA and CDR2 is SQIVND (reference sequence). The CDR3 bases that were read are TGTGCCAGTGGGACTAGCGGAGCAGAGACC. Protein: CASGTSGAET. The whole CDR3 sequence is CASGTSGAETQYF.

A word on this clone: Sequencing ends 3 residues short of the CDR3 end; the germline J gene provides the rest. The chain uses TRBV5-1 and TRBJ2-5, with 8 bases identical to TRBD1. CDR1 is SGHRS, CDR2 YFSETQ, per germline. The J segment lost 1 base and the V segment lost 4 bases, leaving 6 bases of the junction unmatched. The length of the CDR3 is 15 residues. This CDR3 is CASSLVGTGQETQYF. CDR3 DNA (partial): TGCGCCAGCAGCCTGGTTGGGACAGGCCAAGAGACC.

A word on this clone: The sequenced fragment ends 3 residues before the CDR3 boundary, so the rest is inferred from the germline J gene. This chain uses TRBV6-2 or TRBV6-3 with TRBJ2-7; 8 bases fit TRBD2. The CDR3 loop spans 14 amino acids. With 0 bases clipped from V and 2 bases from J, the junction kept 0 bases outside the gene matches. Germline CDR1 reads MNHEY; CDR2 reads SVGEGT. The CDR3 sequence is CASSYSTSAYEQYF. The covered CDR3 bases are TGTGCCAGCAGTTACTCGACTAGCGCCTACGAG.

For this clone: The CDR3 extends 3 residues past the end of the read, so its final part is completed from the germline J gene. The chain recombines TRBV29-1 with TRBJ1-1; TRBD1 might be the D (5 bases). The CDR3 runs to 13 residues. Germline V lookup: CDR1 SQVTM, CDR2 ANQGSEA. V was cut by 7 bases and J by 3 bases, with 15 bases left in between. CDR3 sequence: CSGRTRFDTEAFF. The sequenced part of the CDR3 DNA is TGCAGCGGACGGACACGCTTCGACACTGAA.

In the case of this clone: The sequence runs out 3 residues before the end of the CDR3; the remainder is reconstructed from the germline J gene. The chain joins TRBV2 to TRBJ2-7; 7 positions agree with TRBD1. Germline CDR1 is SNHLY and CDR2 is FYNNEI. The CDR3 extends over 12 amino acids. With V trimmed by 4 bases and J by 5 bases, 2 bases remained unmatched. The covered CDR3 bases are TGTGCCAGCAGTGGACAGGGAGACGAG. This gives the protein CASSGQGDE. The entire CDR3 is CASSGQGDEQYF. The variable domain in full, completed from reference TRBV2 and TRBJ2-7, reads EPEVTQTPSHQVTQMGQEVILRCVPISNHLYFYWYRQILGQKVEFLVSFYNNEISEKSEIFDDQFSVERPDGSNFTLKIRSTKLEDSAMYFCASSGQGDEQYFGPGTRLTVT.

Worth noting for this clone: The CDR3 end falls 3 residues outside the read, so it is completed with the germline J gene. The chain carries TRBV14 and TRBJ1-2; 9 positions match TRBD1. Germline V gene sequence: CDR1 SGHDN, CDR2 FVKESK. Trimming at V came to 1 base and at J to 4 bases, leaving 10 bases not matched to a gene. CDR3 size: 17 residues. The CDR3 spells CASSQGTGVLNSYGYTF. CDR3 DNA, as far as it was read: TGTGCCAGCAGCCAAGGGACAGGGGTCCTGAATTCCTATGGC.

On this clone itself: The read halts 3 residues ahead of the CDR3 end, with the missing end drawn from the germline J gene. This sequence joins TRBV19 and TRBJ2-3; 7 bases line up with TRBD2. The CDR3 spans 15 residues. Germline CDR1 is LNHDA and CDR2 is SQIVND (reference sequence). V gave up 8 bases and J gave up 0 bases; unmatched junction bases: 8. The CDR3 loop reads CASSMGTTSTDTQYF. Incomplete CDR3 DNA: TGTGCCAGTTCTATGGGGACTACCAGCACAGATACG.

Comments on this clone: The read ends 3 residues early relative to the CDR3; the germline J gene fills the gap. The chain combines TRBV10-1 with TRBJ2-2, with D perhaps TRBD1 (5 bases). The V end lost 5 bases, the J end lost 5 bases, and 12 bases lay between the germline ends. Germline V gives CDR1 WNHNN, CDR2 SYGVQD (reference sequence). This CDR3 contains 14 residues. The part of the CDR3 DNA that was read is TGCGCCAGCAGTAGCTGGGGCGATACCGGGGAG. This encodes CASSSWGDTGE. The CDR3 reads in full as CASSSWGDTGELFF.

Worth noting for this clone: Sequencing ends 3 residues short of the CDR3 end; the germline J gene provides the rest. The chain couples TRBV5-1 to TRBJ1-3; D possibly corresponds to TRBD1 (5 bases). The ends were cut back, 4 bases at V and 2 bases at J, with 13 bases in the middle. CDR1 is SGHRS, CDR2 YFSETQ, per germline. CDR3 length equals 15 residues. CDR3 residues: CASSPVQGAGNTIYF. CDR3 DNA (partial): TGCGCCAGCAGCCCCGTGCAGGGTGCTGGAAACACC.

Notes on this clone: With the read ending 3 residues before the CDR3 end, the germline J gene is used to fill in that end. The gene calls are TRBV28 and TRBJ1-4; TRBD1 aligns across 7 bases. Germline lookup yields CDR1 MDHEN and CDR2 SYDVKM. The CDR3 is made up of 15 amino acids. Trimming at V came to 3 bases and at J to 7 bases, leaving 8 bases not matched to a gene. Here the CDR3 reads CASSFASGGGEKLFF. Incomplete CDR3 DNA: TGTGCCAGCAGTTTTGCGTCAGGGGGAGGTGAAAAA.

A note on this clone: Sequencing ends 3 residues short of the CDR3 end; the germline J gene provides the rest. The chain uses TRBV6-1 and TRBJ1-6, with a possible D match to TRBD1 (5 bases). CDR3 length equals 16 residues. Germline V gene lookup returns CDR1 MNHNS and CDR2 SASEGT. Trimming cost V 4 bases and J 0 bases, with 10 bases left between them. CDR3 sequence: CASSAWGDSYNSPLHF. CDR3 bases read: TGTGCCAGCAGTGCTTGGGGGGACTCCTATAATTCACCC.

As regards this clone: The read falls 3 residues short of the CDR3 end, and the missing part is taken from the germline J gene. The chain has TRBV20-1 and TRBJ1-1; D unresolved. Trimming removed 0 bases from V and 5 bases from J, with 13 bases in between. Germline CDR1 DFQATT, CDR2 SNEGSKA (reference sequence). The CDR3 consists of 14 residues. The CDR3 protein is CSAREWVSGTEAFF. The covered CDR3 bases are TGCAGTGCTAGAGAATGGGTAAGCGGAACTGAA.

Note on this clone: The missing CDR3 end, 3 residues past where the read stops, is filled in from the germline J gene. The chain combines TRBV14 with TRBJ2-1; perhaps TRBD1 as D (7 bases). The ends were cut back, 9 bases at V and 2 bases at J, with 17 bases in the middle. CDR1 and CDR2 from the germline V gene are SGHDN and FVKESK. This CDR3 region has 15 residues. The CDR3 spells CASCKTGRPYNEQFF. The sequenced part of the CDR3 DNA is TGTGCCAGTTGTAAGACAGGGAGGCCCTACAATGAG.

On this clone: The read finishes 3 residues shy of the CDR3 end, and the germline J gene is used to complete it. The genes are TRBV20-1 and TRBJ2-1, with 9 positions matching TRBD2. V dropped 0 bases and J dropped 7; count of bases not matched to a gene: 7. Looked up from germline, CDR1 is DFQATT and CDR2 is SNEGSKA (reference sequence). The length of the CDR3 is 15 residues. The part of the CDR3 DNA that was read is TGCAGTGCTAGAGATATAGCGGGAGAGGATAATGAG. This codes for CSARDIAGEDNE. The CDR3 reads in full as CSARDIAGEDNEQFF.

Turning to this clone: The read terminates 3 residues before the CDR3 end, so the remaining end is supplied by the germline J gene. The chain recombines TRBV19 with TRBJ1-2; D gene uncertain. Looked up from germline, CDR1 is LNHDA and CDR2 is SQIVND (reference sequence). V lost 6 bases and J 2 bases, leaving 19 bases between the germline ends. The CDR3 consists of 16 residues. The CDR3 region is CASSPRSRPGNYGYTF. The part of the CDR3 DNA that was read is TGTGCCAGTAGCCCCCGGTCGCGTCCGGGGAACTATGGC.

CDR3 bases read: TGCGCCAGCAGTGAGGGGGCCGTCGCTAGCACAGATACG. Amino acids: CASSEGAVASTDT. The whole CDR3 sequence is CASSEGAVASTDTQYF. V gene TRBV10-1 combines with J gene TRBJ2-3, with D possibly TRBD1 on 5 matching bases. The read ends 3 residues shy of where the CDR3 ends; the end is completed using the germline J gene. Germline values: CDR1 WNHNN, CDR2 SYGVQD (reference sequence). The CDR3 spans 16 residues. The V gene lost 2 bases and the J gene lost 0 bases, with 12 bases spanning the gap.

A note on this clone: The read ends 3 residues shy of where the CDR3 ends; the end is completed using the germline J gene. The chain has TRBV19 and TRBJ2-1; D perhaps matches TRBD1 (6 bases). V dropped 4 bases and J dropped 5 bases, with 9 bases sitting between them. CDR1 and CDR2 from the germline V gene are LNHDA and SQIVND (reference sequence). The CDR3 spans 13 residues. The CDR3 DNA, read in part, is TGTGCCAGTAGTACCGGGACAAACAATGAG. Residues: CASSTGTNNE. The whole CDR3 protein reads CASSTGTNNEQFF.

About this clone: The CDR3 is cut off 3 residues early in the read; its end comes from the germline J gene. The V gene is TRBV28, the J gene TRBJ1-3; 12 bases map to TRBD1. Trimming cost V 5 bases and J 0 bases; bases outside gene matches: 5. Germline values: CDR1 MDHEN, CDR2 SYDVKM. The CDR3 loop spans 17 amino acids. The CDR3 is CASSRDRGPGSGNTIYF. The CDR3 DNA, read in part, is TGTGCCAGCAGTAGGGACAGGGGGCCTGGCTCTGGAAACACC.

The DNA read from the CDR3 is TGTGCCAGCAGTGGAGCAGGGGCAACCTACGAC. Amino acid sequence: CASSGAGATYD. The CDR3 in its entirety is CASSGAGATYDYTF. The rearrangement joins TRBV6-1 to TRBJ1-2, with D perhaps matching TRBD1 (6 bases). The read terminates 3 residues ahead of where the CDR3 ends, so the germline J gene completes it. This CDR3 comprises 14 residues. Per the germline V gene, CDR1 is MNHNS and CDR2 is SASEGT.

Notes on this clone: The read ends 3 residues early relative to the CDR3; the germline J gene fills the gap. The V call is TRBV27, the J call TRBJ2-3; tentative D call: TRBD1 (6 bases). Germline V CDR1 and CDR2: MNHEY, SMNVEV (reference sequence). The CDR3 consists of 11 residues. This CDR3 reads CASSQGGPQYF. The CDR3 bases that were read are TGTGCCAGCAGTCAAGGGGGACCG.

The CDR3 is CASSETSGSADTQYF. CDR3 DNA (partial): TGTGCCAGCAGTGAGACTAGCGGGAGCGCAGATACG. The rearrangement uses TRBV6-4 and TRBJ2-3; 12 bases fit TRBD2. The read is 3 residues too short to cover the CDR3 end, so that end is filled in from the germline J gene. V shed 3 bases and J 4 bases; nucleotides not matched to a gene: 2. This CDR3 has 15 residues. Germline assignment: CDR1 MRHNA and CDR2 SNTAGT.

Worth noting for this clone: The read terminates 3 residues ahead of where the CDR3 ends, so the germline J gene completes it. The chain has TRBV5-6 and TRBJ2-7; D is possibly TRBD1 (5 bases). In germline, CDR1 is SGHDT, CDR2 YYEEEE. V lost 4 bases, J lost 0 bases, and 11 bases lay in between. The CDR3 runs to 14 residues. The DNA read from the CDR3 is TGTGCCAGCAGCCCGGACATCGCCTCCTACGAG. Amino acid sequence: CASSPDIASYE. The CDR3 in full is CASSPDIASYEQYF.

Concerning this clone: The read ends 3 residues before the CDR3 terminus; that terminus is restored from the germline J gene. The rearrangement uses TRBV7-2 and TRBJ1-3; 8 bases line up with TRBD1. The CDR3 consists of 15 residues. The V gene end was trimmed by 8 bases and the J gene end by 2 bases; junction bases not matched to a gene: 8. From germline, CDR1 is SGHTA and CDR2 FQGNSA. The CDR3 is CASRTGGIAGNTIYF. Incomplete CDR3 DNA: TGTGCCAGCCGTACAGGGGGTATCGCTGGAAACACC. The whole variable domain, remainder taken from reference TRBV7-2 and TRBJ1-3, is GAGVSQSPSNKVTEKGKDVELRCDPISGHTALYWYRQSLGQGLEFLIYFQGNSAPDKSGLPSDRFSAERTGGSVSTLTIQRTQQEDSAVYLCASRTGGIAGNTIYFGEGSWLTVV.

This clone is classed as medium-sized (0.01 to 0.1%) by frequency. The CDR3 sequence is CASSARGVQGPTSGRAGHEQYF. The covered CDR3 bases are TGTGCCAGCAGCGCGAGGGGGGTCCAGGGGCCGACTAGCGGGAGGGCCGGGCACGAG. The V gene is TRBV9, the J gene TRBJ2-7, with 14 bases aligning to TRBD2. The read finishes 3 residues shy of the CDR3 end, and the germline J gene is used to complete it. Germline V gives CDR1 SGDLS, CDR2 YYNGEE. The CDR3 is 22 residues long. V trimming: 3 bases; J trimming: 5 bases; junction bases outside the gene matches: 25.